This T cell receptor beta chain was found in a study of response to subunit inactivated influenza vaccine. This clonotype was seen only a few times. TCRdb reanalysed the RT-PCR reads using MiXCR and keeps one entry per CDR3 protein. The repertoire holds a few hundred thousand distinct CDR3 sequences, with 12% as singletons. V shed 1 base and J shed 7 bases, with 10 bases lying between them. CDR3 length: 13 amino acids. Germline loops: CDR1 SGHDN, CDR2 FVKESK. The source is a man aged 50 to 60 who received an inactivated influenza vaccine. The sequenced sample was non-naive T cells sorted from PBMCs, obtained 14 days before vaccination. This chain uses TRBV14 with TRBJ1-2, with D tentatively TRBD1 (5 bases). DNA of the CDR3: TGTGCCAGCAGCCAAGCAGGGTTAAGTGGCTACACCTTC. Translation: CASSQAGLSGYTF. The full variable domain, its missing parts supplied by reference TRBV14 and TRBJ1-2, is EAGVTQFPSHSVIEKGQTVTLRCDPISGHDNLYWYRRVMGKEIKFLLHFVKESKQDESGMPNNRFLAERTGGTYSTLKVQPAELEDSGVYFCASSQAGLSGYTFGSGTRLTVV.